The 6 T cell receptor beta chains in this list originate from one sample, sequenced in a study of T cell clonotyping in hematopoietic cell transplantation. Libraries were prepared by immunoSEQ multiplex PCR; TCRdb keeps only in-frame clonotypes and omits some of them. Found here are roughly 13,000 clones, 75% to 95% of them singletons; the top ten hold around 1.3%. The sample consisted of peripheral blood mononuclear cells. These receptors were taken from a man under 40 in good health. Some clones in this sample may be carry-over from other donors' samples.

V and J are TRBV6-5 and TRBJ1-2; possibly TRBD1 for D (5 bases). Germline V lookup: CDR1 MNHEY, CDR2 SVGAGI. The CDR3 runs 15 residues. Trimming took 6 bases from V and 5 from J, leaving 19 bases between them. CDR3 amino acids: CASRLDEGRVYGYTF. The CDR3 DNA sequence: TGTGCCAGCAGACTCGACGAGGGGAGGGTATATGGCTACACCTTC.

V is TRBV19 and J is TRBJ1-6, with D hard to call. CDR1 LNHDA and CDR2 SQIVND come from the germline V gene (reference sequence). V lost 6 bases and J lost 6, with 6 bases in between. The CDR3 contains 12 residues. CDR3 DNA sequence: TGTGCCAGTAGGACTGGTAATTCACCCCTCCACTTT. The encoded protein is CASRTGNSPLHF.

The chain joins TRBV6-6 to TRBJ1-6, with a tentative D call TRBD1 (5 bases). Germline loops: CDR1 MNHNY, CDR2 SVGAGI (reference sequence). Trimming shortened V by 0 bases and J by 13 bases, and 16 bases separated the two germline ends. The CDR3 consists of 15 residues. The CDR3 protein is CASSYSRTGPDPLHF. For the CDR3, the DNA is TGTGCCAGCAGTTACTCGAGAACAGGCCCCGACCCCCTCCACTTT.

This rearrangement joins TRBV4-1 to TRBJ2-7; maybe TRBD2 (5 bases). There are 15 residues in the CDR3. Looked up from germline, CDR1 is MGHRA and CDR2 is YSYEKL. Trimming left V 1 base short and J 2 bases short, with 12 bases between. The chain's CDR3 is CASSQGGQKPYEQYF. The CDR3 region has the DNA TGCGCCAGCAGCCAAGGCGGGCAAAAACCCTACGAGCAGTACTTC.

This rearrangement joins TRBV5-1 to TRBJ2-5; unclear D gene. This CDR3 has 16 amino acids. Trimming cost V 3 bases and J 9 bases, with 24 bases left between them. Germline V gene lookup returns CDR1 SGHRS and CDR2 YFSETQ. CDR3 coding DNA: TGCGCCAGCAGCTACCTTAGGATGTTAAGAGCAGGTGCCCAGTACTTC. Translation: CASSYLRMLRAGAQYF.

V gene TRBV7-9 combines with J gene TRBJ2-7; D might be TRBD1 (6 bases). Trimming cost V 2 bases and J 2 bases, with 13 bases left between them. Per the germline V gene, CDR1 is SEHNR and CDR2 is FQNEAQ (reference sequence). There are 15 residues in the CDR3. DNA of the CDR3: TGTGCCAGCAGCTTACCGGGACACCGAACCTACGAGCAGTACTTC. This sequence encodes CASSLPGHRTYEQYF.